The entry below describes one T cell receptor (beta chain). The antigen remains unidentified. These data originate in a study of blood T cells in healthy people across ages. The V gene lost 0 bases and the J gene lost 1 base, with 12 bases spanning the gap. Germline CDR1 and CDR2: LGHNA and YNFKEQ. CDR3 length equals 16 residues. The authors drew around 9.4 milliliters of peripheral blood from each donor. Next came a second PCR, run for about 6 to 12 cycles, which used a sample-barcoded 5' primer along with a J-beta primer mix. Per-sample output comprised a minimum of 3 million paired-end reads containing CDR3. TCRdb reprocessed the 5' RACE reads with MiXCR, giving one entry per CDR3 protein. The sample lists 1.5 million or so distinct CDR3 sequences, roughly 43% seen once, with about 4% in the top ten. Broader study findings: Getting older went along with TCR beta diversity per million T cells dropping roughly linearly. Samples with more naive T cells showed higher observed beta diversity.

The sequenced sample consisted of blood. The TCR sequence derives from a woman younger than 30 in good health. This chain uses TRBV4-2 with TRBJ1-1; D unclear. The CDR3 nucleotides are TGTGCCAGCAGCCAAGATAGCACGGTGGGGAACACTGAAGCTTTCTTT. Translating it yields CASSQDSTVGNTEAFF.